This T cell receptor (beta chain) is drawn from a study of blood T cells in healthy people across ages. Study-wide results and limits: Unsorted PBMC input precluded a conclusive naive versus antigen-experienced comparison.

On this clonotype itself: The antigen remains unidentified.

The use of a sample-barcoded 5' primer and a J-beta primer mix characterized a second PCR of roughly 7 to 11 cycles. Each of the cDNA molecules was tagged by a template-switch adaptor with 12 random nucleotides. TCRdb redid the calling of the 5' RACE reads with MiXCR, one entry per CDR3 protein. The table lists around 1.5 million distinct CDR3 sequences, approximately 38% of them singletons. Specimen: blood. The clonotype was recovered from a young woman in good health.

The CDR3 loop reads CASEEWGRTDTQYF. The CDR3 nucleotides are TGTGCCAGCGAGGAGTGGGGGAGGACAGATACGCAGTATTTT. The chain joins TRBV11-2 to TRBJ2-3, with a tentative D call TRBD2 (6 bases). V lost 8 bases and J 3 bases, leaving 15 bases between the germline ends. Germline assignment: CDR1 SGHAT and CDR2 FQNNGV. The CDR3 length is 14 residues.